The 29 T cell receptor beta chains below were found in one sample sequenced in a study of vaccination and CD4 T cells after COVID-19. Noted treatment: roughly ten-day PBMC culture with coronavirus spike peptide pools or control peptides (ViraFEST assay). Antigens for these TCRs are unknown. An Oncomine TCR Beta short-read assay was used to sequence the DNA from cultured CD4+ T cells. One entry per CDR3 protein results from TCRdb running MiXCR on the PCR reads. The sample holds roughly 11,000 distinct CDR3 sequences, roughly 61% seen once. Sequenced material: CD4+ T cells from blood, cultured in vitro. Every receptor here comes from a human donor who had recovered from COVID-19.

This chain uses TRBV19 with TRBJ2-5; tentative D call: TRBD1 (5 bases). The CDR3 is 14 residues long. Trimming took off 1 base at V and 3 bases at J, with 9 bases between the two ends. The germline V gene has CDR1 LNHDA and CDR2 SQIVND (reference sequence). CDR3 sequence: CASSIGQGEETQYF. CDR3 nucleotide sequence: TGTGCCAGTAGTATAGGCCAGGGCGAAGAGACCCAGTACTTC.

The CDR3 coding sequence is TGTGCCAGCAAGGGGACAGGGTTTAGCAATCAGCCCCAGCATTTT. Its translation is CASKGTGFSNQPQHF. The rearrangement joins TRBV2 to TRBJ1-5; TRBD1 matches 9 bases. The V segment lost 7 bases and the J segment 0 bases; nucleotides outside the gene matches: 4. The CDR3 extends over 15 amino acids. Germline V CDR1 and CDR2: SNHLY, FYNNEI.

This chain links TRBV2 with TRBJ1-1; D remains ambiguous. V was trimmed by 6 bases and J by 0 bases, leaving 8 bases between them. This CDR3 contains 13 residues. The germline gives CDR1 SNHLY, CDR2 FYNNEI. CDR3 coding DNA: TGTGCCAGCAGATCGGAGGTGAACACTGAAGCTTTCTTT. Residues: CASRSEVNTEAFF.

The V and J genes are TRBV30 and TRBJ1-2; D is unclear. The CDR3 totals 12 residues. From germline, CDR1 is GTSNPN and CDR2 SVGIG (reference sequence). V dropped 5 bases and J dropped 4 bases, with 11 bases sitting between them. The chain's CDR3 is CAWVGSFYGYTF. CDR3 DNA: TGTGCCTGGGTTGGGAGTTTCTATGGCTACACCTTC.

This sequence joins TRBV7-6 and TRBJ1-2, with D unclear. Between the trimmed V and J ends, which lost 1 base and 4 bases, there was a span of 4 bases. Germline CDR1 reads SGHVS; CDR2 reads FNYEAQ. The CDR3 is 12 amino acids. In nucleotides, the CDR3 is TGTGCCAGCAGCTTAGAGGGCTATGGCTACACCTTC. Translation: CASSLEGYGYTF. The full variable domain, its missing parts supplied by reference TRBV7-6 and TRBJ1-2, is GAGVSQSPRYKVTKRGQDVALRCDPISGHVSLYWYRQALGQGPEFLTYFNYEAQQDKSGLPNDRFSAERPEGSISTLTIQRTEQRDSAMYRCASSLEGYGYTFGSGTRLTVV.

The chain carries TRBV6-1 and TRBJ1-1; tentative D call: TRBD1 (5 bases). The CDR3 sequence is 14 residues long. Trimming stripped 8 bases from V and 4 bases from J, with 17 bases between. Germline CDR1 is MNHNS and CDR2 is SASEGT. This CDR3 reads CASFSQGAPTEAFF. The CDR3, as DNA: TGTGCCAGCTTTTCGCAAGGGGCCCCCACTGAAGCTTTCTTT.

V and J are TRBV5-1 and TRBJ2-1; TRBD1 might be the D (6 bases). CDR3 length equals 15 residues. V lost 3 bases and J 0 bases, leaving 10 bases between the germline ends. Germline-derived CDR1 and CDR2 are SGHRS and YFSETQ. The CDR3 DNA reads as TGCGCCAGCAGCTCAGGGGATAGCTCCTACAATGAGCAGTTCTTC. Amino acid sequence: CASSSGDSSYNEQFF.

This clonotype occurred once. The chain couples TRBV7-3 to TRBJ2-3; no clear D. V lost 5 bases and J lost 0, with 6 bases in between. This CDR3 has 13 amino acids. Germline CDR1 and CDR2: SGHTA and FQGTGA. The DNA for the CDR3 is TGTGCCAGCAGCCCCGGGAGCACAGATACGCAGTATTTT. It specifies CASSPGSTDTQYF.

This clonotype appeared a single time. V gene TRBV5-1 combines with J gene TRBJ1-2, with a weak D call TRBD1 (5 bases). The CDR3 contains 18 residues. Trimming removed 1 base at V and 0 bases at J, with 19 bases between. Germline loops: CDR1 SGHRS, CDR2 YFSETQ. This CDR3 reads CASSLMVGEPGANYGYTF. CDR3 nucleotide sequence: TGCGCCAGCAGCTTGATGGTGGGCGAACCGGGGGCTAACTATGGCTACACCTTC.

This chain connects TRBV2 to TRBJ2-7, with TRBD2 matching over 8 bases. Germline loops: CDR1 SNHLY, CDR2 FYNNEI. The CDR3 runs 15 residues. Germline trimming cut 3 bases from V and 4 bases from J; bases unmatched to any gene: 8. This chain's CDR3 is CASSDPAGEVYEQYF. For the CDR3, the DNA is TGTGCCAGCAGTGACCCAGCGGGAGAGGTATACGAGCAGTACTTC.

J is TRBJ1-2 and V is TRBV7-2; tentatively, D is TRBD1 (6 bases). Per germline, CDR1 SGHTA and CDR2 FQGNSA. The CDR3 is made up of 13 amino acids. V lost 7 bases, J lost 5 bases, and 14 bases lay in between. CDR3: CASTWGQGYGYTF. The CDR3 coding sequence is TGTGCCAGCACTTGGGGCCAGGGGTATGGCTACACCTTC.

CDR3 coding DNA: TGTGCCAGCAGTTACCGGCGGACACAGGACTATGGCTACACCTTC. Protein: CASSYRRTQDYGYTF. The V and J genes are TRBV6-5 and TRBJ1-2, with D possibly matching TRBD1 (5 bases). Germline loops: CDR1 MNHEY, CDR2 SVGAGI. The CDR3 length is 15 residues. Trimming cost V 2 bases and J 3 bases, with 13 bases left between them.

This clonotype was seen a handful of times. The chain employs TRBV2 and TRBJ1-1; 7 positions match TRBD1. V shed 4 bases and J 4 bases; nucleotides not matched to a gene: 9. CDR3 length equals 15 residues. From germline, CDR1 is SNHLY and CDR2 FYNNEI. The chain's CDR3 is CASSVRDRVVTEAFF. The CDR3, as DNA: TGTGCCAGCAGTGTGCGCGACAGGGTGGTCACTGAAGCTTTCTTT. Variable domain in full (rest from reference TRBV2 and TRBJ1-1): EPEVTQTPSHQVTQMGQEVILRCVPISNHLYFYWYRQILGQKVEFLVSFYNNEISEKSEIFDDQFSVERPDGSNFTLKIRSTKLEDSAMYFCASSVRDRVVTEAFFGQGTRLTVV.

The gene calls are TRBV6-1 and TRBJ1-2; D is uncertain. Germline V gene lookup returns CDR1 MNHNS and CDR2 SASEGT. CDR3 size: 11 residues. Trimming stripped 4 bases from V and 7 bases from J, with 7 bases between. Here the CDR3 reads CASSVGSGYTF. CDR3 sequence (DNA): TGTGCCAGCAGTGTGGGATCTGGCTACACCTTC.

This clonotype was detected a few times. V is TRBV6-2 or TRBV6-3 and J is TRBJ1-1; weak D call: TRBD1 (5 bases). From germline, CDR1 is MNHEY and CDR2 SVGEGT. The V end lost 7 bases, the J end lost 0 bases, and 15 bases lay between the germline ends. The CDR3 is made up of 15 amino acids. The CDR3 nucleotides read TGTGCCAGCACCAGGGACGTAAGCCTGAACACTGAAGCTTTCTTT. Amino acids: CASTRDVSLNTEAFF.

This clonotype was found once. The V call is TRBV20-1, the J call TRBJ2-3, with 9 nucleotides matching TRBD2. In germline, CDR1 is DFQATT, CDR2 SNEGSKA (reference sequence). Germline trimming cut 5 bases from V and 5 bases from J; bases unmatched to any gene: 8. This CDR3 comprises 14 residues. CDR3 residues: CSAHLAGLRDTQYF. DNA of the CDR3: TGCAGTGCTCACCTAGCGGGGTTACGAGATACGCAGTATTTT.

This chain joins TRBV7-9 and TRBJ2-1; D is uncertain. The germline gives CDR1 SEHNR, CDR2 FQNEAQ (reference sequence). The CDR3 runs 13 residues. V was shortened by 8 bases and J by 0 bases, with 8 bases between the two germline ends. The CDR3 coding sequence is TGTGCCAGCCGGGTGAGCTCCTACAATGAGCAGTTCTTC. Residues: CASRVSSYNEQFF. Combining the CDR3 with reference TRBV7-9 and TRBJ2-1 gives the whole variable domain DTGVSQNPRHKITKRGQNVTFRCDPISEHNRLYWYRQTLGQGPEFLTYFQNEAQLEKSRLLSDRFSAERPKGSFSTLEIQRTEQGDSAMYLCASRVSSYNEQFFGPGTRLTVL.

This clonotype was found once. The V gene is TRBV20-1, the J gene TRBJ2-1; TRBD2 agrees at 13 bases. V shed 3 bases, J shed 5 bases, and the junction held 1 base outside the gene matches. From germline, CDR1 is DFQATT and CDR2 SNEGSKA (reference sequence). CDR3 size: 14 residues. CDR3 bases: TGCAGTGCTAGGGGACTAGCGGGGAACAATGAGCAGTTCTTC. Its protein is CSARGLAGNNEQFF.

This clonotype appeared a few times. This chain joins TRBV20-1 and TRBJ2-5; D not certain. The CDR3 has 12 amino acids. V lost 6 bases and J lost 4, with 12 bases in between. CDR1 and CDR2 from the germline V gene are DFQATT and SNEGSKA (reference sequence). CDR3 nucleotide sequence: TGCAGTGCCAAAAGGCTTGGAGAGACCCAGTACTTC. Translating it yields CSAKRLGETQYF.

V and J are TRBV19 and TRBJ2-7; 10 bases fit TRBD1. This CDR3 comprises 15 residues. The V and J ends lost 3 bases and 3 bases, in that order; junction bases with no gene match: 5. The germline V gene has CDR1 LNHDA and CDR2 SQIVND (reference sequence). The CDR3: CASSIPGQGVYEQYF. The DNA for the CDR3 is TGTGCCAGTAGTATCCCAGGACAGGGGGTCTACGAGCAGTACTTC.

The chain joins TRBV19 to TRBJ1-4; D may be TRBD1 (6 bases). CDR1 and CDR2 (germline): LNHDA, SQIVND (reference sequence). There are 13 residues in the CDR3. V dropped 8 bases and J dropped 7 bases, with 14 bases sitting between them. CDR3: CASRGVGAEKLFF. The DNA for the CDR3 is TGTGCCAGTCGTGGCGTGGGGGCTGAAAAACTGTTTTTT.

This chain uses TRBV20-1 with TRBJ2-1; 7 bases fit TRBD2. The CDR3 loop spans 12 amino acids. From germline, CDR1 is DFQATT and CDR2 SNEGSKA (reference sequence). V lost 4 bases, J lost 8 bases, and 5 bases stayed unmatched. The CDR3 loop is CSANPTSDEQFF. The CDR3 nucleotides are TGCAGTGCTAACCCTACTAGCGATGAGCAGTTCTTC.

The chain employs TRBV11-2 and TRBJ2-4, with D tentatively TRBD2 (6 bases). The CDR3 totals 14 residues. The V gene's germline CDR1 is SGHAT and CDR2 FQNNGV. V was clipped by 3 bases and J by 8 bases, with 14 bases between them. The CDR3 protein is CASSLVGRRDIQYF. CDR3 DNA: TGTGCCAGCAGCTTGGTGGGGCGGAGGGACATTCAGTACTTC.

This clonotype was counted a few times. The chain joins TRBV7-2 to TRBJ1-1, with TRBD1 identical over 11 bases. The J segment lost 4 bases and the V segment lost 3 bases, leaving 4 bases of the junction unmatched. The CDR3 sequence is 15 residues long. From germline, CDR1 is SGHTA and CDR2 FQGNSA. The CDR3 coding sequence is TGTGCCAGCAGCTTGCAGGGACAGGGGGTCACTGAAGCTTTCTTT. As protein: CASSLQGQGVTEAFF.

This chain uses TRBV2 with TRBJ2-7; D may be TRBD2 (5 bases). V gave up 6 bases and J gave up 6 bases, with 12 bases separating them. Germline V CDR1 and CDR2: SNHLY, FYNNEI. The CDR3 spans 12 residues. Written as DNA, the CDR3 is TGTGCCAGCAGCCTCGACTACTTCGAGCAGTACTTC. Amino acid sequence: CASSLDYFEQYF.

This clonotype has just a few counts. The CDR3 sequence: CSAPGTGLNTEAFF. CDR3 sequence (DNA): TGCAGTGCTCCCGGGACAGGGCTGAACACTGAAGCTTTCTTT. The genes are TRBV20-1 and TRBJ1-1; 9 bases map to TRBD1. Germline V CDR1 and CDR2: DFQATT, SNEGSKA (reference sequence). Trimming took 5 bases from V and 0 from J; bases not matched to a gene: 4. The CDR3 contains 14 residues.

The chain carries TRBV4-3 and TRBJ2-5; TRBD2 aligns across 12 bases. Germline assignment: CDR1 LGHNA and CDR2 YSLEER. This CDR3 is built from 15 residues. Trimming at V came to 0 bases and at J to 5 bases, leaving 1 base not matched to a gene. Here the CDR3 DNA reads TGCGCCAGCAGCCAAGACCTAGCGGGGGGGGAGACCCAGTACTTC. This codes for CASSQDLAGGETQYF.

This clonotype was detected once. V and J are TRBV25-1 and TRBJ1-5; D is uncertain. The CDR3 totals 11 residues. Trimming removed 5 bases at V and 5 bases at J, with 4 bases between. Germline CDR1 and CDR2: MGHDK and SYGVNS. Here the CDR3 reads CASSNHQPQHF. As DNA, the CDR3 is TGTGCCAGCAGTAATCATCAGCCCCAGCATTTT.

The rearrangement links TRBV20-1 to TRBJ2-7, with D unresolved. The CDR3 is 12 residues long. The V end was cut by 2 bases, the J end by 4 bases, with 9 bases between. Germline CDR1 and CDR2: DFQATT and SNEGSKA (reference sequence). CDR3 sequence reads: CSARTWKYEQYF. CDR3 nucleotide sequence: TGCAGTGCTAGAACCTGGAAGTACGAGCAGTACTTC.